This is a list of T cell receptor beta chains from one sample in a study of PD-1 blockade in classical Hodgkin lymphoma. Measured with immunoSEQ multiplex PCR; TCRdb has only the in-frame clones, and not every one. The sample carries about 90,000 clones, 90% recorded once. Specimen: peripheral blood mononuclear cells (PBMCs), collected before the fourth cycle of nivolumab. These receptors were collected from a human donor with classical Hodgkin lymphoma. CDR3s include the opening cysteine and the closing phenylalanine or tryptophan.

>TRBJ2-7|TRBV9
CASSPQGQGFYGQYF
>TRBJ2-5|TRBV7-9
CASSLPGLALQETQYF
>TRBJ2-2|TRBV9
CASSAPGQVNTGELFF
>TRBJ1-1|TRBV18
CASSPGTGVSPEAFF
>TRBJ1-1|TRBV11-3
CASSFQGEGNTEAFF
>TRBJ2-1|TRBV5-5
CASSFGAGASSYNEQFF
>TRBJ1-1|TRBV6-6
CASSWDRVMNTEAFF
>TRBJ2-7|TRBV30
CAWSTVSYEQYF
>TRBJ1-6|TRBV28
CASSLIGKSSYNSPLHF
>TRBJ2-5|TRBV6-1
CASSVLAGGRETQYF
>TRBJ2-3|TRBV12-5
CASCGGAFTDTQYF
>TRBJ1-3|TRBV6-1
CASSRTGDGNTIYF
>TRBJ1-2|TRBV27
CASSLSRVDYGYTF
>TRBJ2-3|TRBV9
CASSDRTGSTDTQYF
>TRBJ2-3|TRBV5-1
CASSLDKATSGDTQYF
>TRBJ1-2|TRBV4-1
CASSQSWGGNWDYGYTF
>TRBJ2-7|TRBV10-3
CAISESRLAGYEQYF
>TRBJ2-2|TRBV12-5
CASGAQGKGNTGELFF
>TRBJ1-5|TRBV7-2
CASSSNTLSSPQHF
>TRBJ2-7|TRBV27
CASSSSYEQYF
>TRBJ1-2|TRBV6-5
CASSSRDRANYGYTF
>TRBJ1-5|TRBV7-8
CASSSRRTGNQPQHF
>TRBJ1-1|TRBV10-2
CASNDPSGGTEAFF
>TRBJ2-7|TRBV27
CASSLQGTVYEQYF
>TRBJ1-2|TRBV2
CASSENRGQGGYTF
>TRBJ1-3|TRBV30
CAWSLDRGPAGNTIYF
>TRBJ2-7|TRBV6-1
CASSEGRYYEQYF
>TRBJ2-7|TRBV7-9
CASSLELAASYEQYF
>TRBJ1-5|TRBV5-4
CASTLGGDQPQHF
>TRBJ2-3|TRBV14
CASSQGRLSNTDTQYF
>TRBJ1-6|TRBV6-5
CASTRSEVNSPLHF
>TRBJ2-2|TRBV30
CAWSQSGGGYTGELFF
>TRBJ2-7|TRBV11-2
CASSALLDGTYEQYF
>TRBJ1-3|TRBV5-6
CASSPIPLNSGNTIYF
>TRBJ2-5|TRBV7-7
CASSLGLSGETQYF
>TRBJ2-5|TRBV7-2
CASSYGGARRETQYF
>TRBJ2-1|TRBV19
CASTDGLPSYNEQFF
>TRBJ1-5|TRBV28
CASSLSGMWGNQPQHF
>TRBJ2-7|TRBV6-1
CASGEEGANYEQYF
>TRBJ2-7|TRBV28
CASSTPSDSGTGGYEQYF
>TRBJ1-3|TRBV4-2
CASSQVASSGNTIYF
>TRBJ2-3|TRBV7-9
CASSPPSTDTQYF
>TRBJ1-2|TRBV19
CASSIRRGQDGKYGYTF
>TRBJ2-1|TRBV4-3
CASSQGSGIYNEQFF
>TRBJ2-1|TRBV10-1
CASSDSDRRRGEQFF
>TRBJ2-5|TRBV18
CASSPVQGERETQYF
>TRBJ1-1|TRBV27
CASSSDRVNTEAFF
>TRBJ2-5|TRBV28
CASSPGTGVYETQYF
>TRBJ1-1|TRBV5-1
CASSPPLNRGTEAFF